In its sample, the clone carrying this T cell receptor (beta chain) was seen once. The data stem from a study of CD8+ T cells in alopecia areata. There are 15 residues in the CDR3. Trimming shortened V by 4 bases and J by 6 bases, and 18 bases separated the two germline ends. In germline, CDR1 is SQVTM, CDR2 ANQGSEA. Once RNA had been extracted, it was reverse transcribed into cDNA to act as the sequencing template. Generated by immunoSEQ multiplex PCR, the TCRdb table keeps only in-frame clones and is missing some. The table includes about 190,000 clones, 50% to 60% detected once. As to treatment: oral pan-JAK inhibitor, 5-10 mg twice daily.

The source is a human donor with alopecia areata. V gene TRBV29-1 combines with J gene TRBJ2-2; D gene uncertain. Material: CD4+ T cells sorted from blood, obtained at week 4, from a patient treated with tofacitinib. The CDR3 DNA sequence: TGCAGCGTTGGATCCCTCCGAGGTTTGGCCGGGGAGCTGTTTTTT. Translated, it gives CSVGSLRGLAGELFF.